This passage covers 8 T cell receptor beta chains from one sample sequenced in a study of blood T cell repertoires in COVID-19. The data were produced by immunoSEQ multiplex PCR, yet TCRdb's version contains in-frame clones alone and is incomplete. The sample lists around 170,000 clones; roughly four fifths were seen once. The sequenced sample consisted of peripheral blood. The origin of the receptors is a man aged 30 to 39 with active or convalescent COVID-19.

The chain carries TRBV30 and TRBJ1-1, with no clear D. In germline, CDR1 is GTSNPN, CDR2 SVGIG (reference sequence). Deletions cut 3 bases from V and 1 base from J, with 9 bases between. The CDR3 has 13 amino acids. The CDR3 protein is CAWRANPNTEAFF. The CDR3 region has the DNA TGTGCCTGGAGGGCCAACCCGAACACTGAAGCTTTCTTT. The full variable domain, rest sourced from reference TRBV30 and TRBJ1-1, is SQTIHQWPATLVQPVGSPLSLECTVEGTSNPNLYWYRQAAGRGLQLLFYSVGIGQISSEVPQNLSASRPQDRQFILSSKKLLLSDSGFYLCAWRANPNTEAFFGQGTRLTVV.

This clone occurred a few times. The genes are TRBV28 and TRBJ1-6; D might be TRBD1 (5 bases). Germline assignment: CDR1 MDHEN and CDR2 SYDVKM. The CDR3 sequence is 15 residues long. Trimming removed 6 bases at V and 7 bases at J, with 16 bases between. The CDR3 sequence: CASSSQGVGNSPLHF. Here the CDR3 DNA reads TGTGCCAGCAGCTCCCAAGGGGTTGGGAATTCACCCCTCCACTTT.

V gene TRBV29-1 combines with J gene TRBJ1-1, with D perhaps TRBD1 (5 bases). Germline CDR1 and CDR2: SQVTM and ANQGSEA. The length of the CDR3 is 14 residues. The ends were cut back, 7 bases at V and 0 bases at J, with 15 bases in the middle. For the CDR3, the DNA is TGCAGCGCCGGCCAGACAGACCTGAACACTGAAGCTTTCTTT. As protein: CSAGQTDLNTEAFF. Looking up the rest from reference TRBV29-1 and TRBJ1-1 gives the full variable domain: SAVISQKPSRDICQRGTSLTIQCQVDSQVTMMFWYRQQPGQSLTLIATANQGSEATYESGFVIDKFPISRPNLTFSTLTVSNMSPEDSSIYLCSAGQTDLNTEAFFGQGTRLTVV.

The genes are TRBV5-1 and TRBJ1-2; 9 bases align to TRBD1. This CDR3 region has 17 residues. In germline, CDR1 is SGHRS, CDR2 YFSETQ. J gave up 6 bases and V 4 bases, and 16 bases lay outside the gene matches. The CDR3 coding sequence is TGCGCCAGCAGCACGTTAGCGGGACAGGGCCGGCTCCATGGCTACACCTTC. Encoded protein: CASSTLAGQGRLHGYTF.

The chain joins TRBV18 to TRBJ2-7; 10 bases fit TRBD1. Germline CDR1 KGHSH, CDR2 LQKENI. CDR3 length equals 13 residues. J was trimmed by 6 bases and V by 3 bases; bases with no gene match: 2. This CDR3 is CASSPGQGREQYV. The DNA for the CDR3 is TGTGCCAGCTCACCGGGACAGGGGCGCGAGCAGTACGTC.

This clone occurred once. The CDR3 DNA sequence: TGTGCCAGCAGCTTCGAGGGTCAGCCCTACGAGCAGTACTTC. It is translated as CASSFEGQPYEQYF. The rearrangement uses TRBV13 and TRBJ2-7, with D tentatively TRBD2 (5 bases). Trimming took 3 bases from V and 2 from J, leaving 11 bases between them. The germline CDR1 and CDR2 sequences are PRHDT and FYEKMQ (reference sequence). This CDR3 is 14 amino acids long.

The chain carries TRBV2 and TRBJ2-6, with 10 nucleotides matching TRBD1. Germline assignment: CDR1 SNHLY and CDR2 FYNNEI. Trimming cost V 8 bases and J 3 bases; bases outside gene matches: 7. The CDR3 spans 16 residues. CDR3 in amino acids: CASCRDRGGGANVLTF. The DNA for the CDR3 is TGTGCCAGCTGCCGGGACAGGGGAGGTGGGGCCAACGTCCTGACTTTC. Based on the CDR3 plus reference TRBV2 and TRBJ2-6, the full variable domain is EPEVTQTPSHQVTQMGQEVILRCVPISNHLYFYWYRQILGQKVEFLVSFYNNEISEKSEIFDDQFSVERPDGSNFTLKIRSTKLEDSAMYFCASCRDRGGGANVLTFGAGSRLTVL.

The chain's CDR3 is CASSRQGRQPQHF. CDR3 bases: TGTGCCAGCAGCCGTCAGGGCAGGCAGCCCCAGCATTTT. The chain recombines TRBV5-6 with TRBJ1-5; a weak D match, TRBD1 (5 bases). In germline, CDR1 is SGHDT, CDR2 YYEEEE. CDR3 size: 13 residues. V was trimmed by 4 bases and J by 7 bases, leaving 12 bases between them. Full variable domain (missing parts from reference TRBV5-6 and TRBJ1-5): DAGVTQSPTHLIKTRGQQVTLRCSPKSGHDTVSWYQQALGQGPQFIFQYYEEEERQRGNFPDRFSGHQFPNYSSELNVNALLLGDSALYLCASSRQGRQPQHFGDGTRLSIL.